This T cell receptor (beta chain) was sequenced for a study of control samples from healthy donors and cancer patients. The V and J ends lost 5 bases and 9 bases, in that order; junction bases with no gene match: 7. The CDR3 has 13 amino acids. CDR1 MNHEY and CDR2 SVGAGI come from the germline V gene. Data came from immunoSEQ multiplex PCR; TCRdb stores just in-frame clones and leaves some out. Altogether over 150,000 clones are present, around 95% being singletons, with the ten largest covering around 6.1%. The genes are TRBV6-5 and TRBJ2-1; TRBD1 agrees at 7 bases. The sequence was collected from a man aged 40-50 years in good health. Sequencing input: blood. The CDR3 is CASSQTGLSEQFF. The CDR3 coding sequence is TGTGCCAGCAGTCAGACAGGGTTGAGTGAGCAGTTCTTC.